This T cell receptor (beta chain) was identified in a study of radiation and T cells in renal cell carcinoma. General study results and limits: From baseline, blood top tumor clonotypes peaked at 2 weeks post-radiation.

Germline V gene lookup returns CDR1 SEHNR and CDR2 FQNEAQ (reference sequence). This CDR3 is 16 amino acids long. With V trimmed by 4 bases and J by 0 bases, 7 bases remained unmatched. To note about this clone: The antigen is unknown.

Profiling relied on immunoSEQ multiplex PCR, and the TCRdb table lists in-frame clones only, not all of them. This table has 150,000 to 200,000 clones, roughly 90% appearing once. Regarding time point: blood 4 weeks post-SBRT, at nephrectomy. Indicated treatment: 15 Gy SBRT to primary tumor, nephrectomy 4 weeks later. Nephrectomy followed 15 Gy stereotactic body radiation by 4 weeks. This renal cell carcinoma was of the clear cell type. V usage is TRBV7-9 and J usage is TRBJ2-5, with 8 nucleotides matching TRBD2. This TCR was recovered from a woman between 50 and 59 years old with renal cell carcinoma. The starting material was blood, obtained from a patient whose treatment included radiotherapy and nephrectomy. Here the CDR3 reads CASSSGVAGYQETQYF. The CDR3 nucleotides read TGTGCCAGCAGCTCCGGGGTAGCGGGGTACCAAGAGACCCAGTACTTC. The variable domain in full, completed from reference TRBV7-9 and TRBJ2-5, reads DTGVSQNPRHKITKRGQNVTFRCDPISEHNRLYWYRQTLGQGPEFLTYFQNEAQLEKSRLLSDRFSAERPKGSFSTLEIQRTEQGDSAMYLCASSSGVAGYQETQYFGPGTRLLVL.